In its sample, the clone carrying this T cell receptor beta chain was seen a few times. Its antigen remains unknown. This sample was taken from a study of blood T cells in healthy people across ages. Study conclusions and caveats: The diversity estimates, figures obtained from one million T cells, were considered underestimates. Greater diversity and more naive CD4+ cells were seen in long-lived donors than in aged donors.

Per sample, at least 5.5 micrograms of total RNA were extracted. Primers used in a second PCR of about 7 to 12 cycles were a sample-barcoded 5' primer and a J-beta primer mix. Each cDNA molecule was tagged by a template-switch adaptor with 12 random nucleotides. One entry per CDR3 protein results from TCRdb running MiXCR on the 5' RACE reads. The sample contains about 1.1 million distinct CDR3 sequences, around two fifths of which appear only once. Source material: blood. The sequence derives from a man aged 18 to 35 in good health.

The CDR3 reads CASSVRGWGYTF. The CDR3 DNA is TGTGCCAGCAGTGTCAGAGGGTGGGGCTACACCTTC. The chain has TRBV28 and TRBJ1-2; D not resolved. The CDR3 runs to 12 residues. Germline values: CDR1 MDHEN, CDR2 SYDVKM. Trimming left V 5 bases short and J 8 bases short, with 12 bases between.